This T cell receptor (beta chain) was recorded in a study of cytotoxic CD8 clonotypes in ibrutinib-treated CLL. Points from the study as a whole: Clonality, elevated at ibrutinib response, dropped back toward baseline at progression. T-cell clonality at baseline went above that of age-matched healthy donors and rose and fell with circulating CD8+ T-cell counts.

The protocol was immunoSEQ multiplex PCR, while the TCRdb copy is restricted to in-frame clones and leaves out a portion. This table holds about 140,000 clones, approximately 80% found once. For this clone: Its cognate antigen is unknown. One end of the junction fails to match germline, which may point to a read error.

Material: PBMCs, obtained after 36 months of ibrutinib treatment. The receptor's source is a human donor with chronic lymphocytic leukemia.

This CDR3 reads CANSTGGLNEKLFF. Here the CDR3 DNA reads TGTGCCAACAGTACAGGGGGCCTCAATGAAAAACTGTTTTTT. V gene TRBV28 combines with J gene TRBJ1-4, with 9 positions matching TRBD1. This CDR3 comprises 14 residues. Germline V gene sequence: CDR1 MDHEN, CDR2 SYDVKM.